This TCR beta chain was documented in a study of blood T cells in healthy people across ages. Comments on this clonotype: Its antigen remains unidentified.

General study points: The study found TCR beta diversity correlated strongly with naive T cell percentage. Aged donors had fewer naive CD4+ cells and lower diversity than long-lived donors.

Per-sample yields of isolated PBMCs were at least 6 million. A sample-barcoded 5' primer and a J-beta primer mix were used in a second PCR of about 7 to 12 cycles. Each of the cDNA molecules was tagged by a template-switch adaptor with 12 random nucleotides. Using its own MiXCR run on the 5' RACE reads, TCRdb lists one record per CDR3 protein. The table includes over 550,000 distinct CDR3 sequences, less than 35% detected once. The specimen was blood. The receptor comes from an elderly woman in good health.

This chain's CDR3 is CASSLPDVHEQFF. For the CDR3, the DNA is TGTGCCAGCAGCCTGCCAGATGTCCATGAGCAGTTCTTC. The chain couples TRBV7-9 to TRBJ2-1; D gene unclear. The CDR3 spans 13 residues. Germline V gene lookup returns CDR1 SEHNR and CDR2 FQNEAQ (reference sequence). V shed 5 bases and J shed 8 bases, with 13 bases lying between them.